This passage covers 7 T cell receptor beta chains from one sample sequenced in a study of blood T cell repertoires in COVID-19. The protocol was immunoSEQ multiplex PCR, while the TCRdb copy is restricted to in-frame clones and leaves out a portion. Seen here are 70,000 to 80,000 clones, 80% observed once, and the top ten hold roughly 12%. The sequenced material came from peripheral blood. The origin of the receptors is a human donor in a cohort sampled during active COVID-19.

The chain is built from TRBV6-5 and TRBJ1-4; the D gene is possibly TRBD1 (5 bases). The CDR3 has 13 amino acids. CDR1 is MNHEY and CDR2 is SVGAGI in the germline V gene. V was trimmed by 8 bases and J by 8 bases, leaving 15 bases between them. The CDR3 nucleotides read TGTGCCAGCCACACGGGGGGGTGGGAAAAACTGTTTTTT. This translates into CASHTGGWEKLFF.

The rearrangement links TRBV9 to TRBJ2-4, with 7 nucleotides matching TRBD2. Trimming cost V 4 bases and J 9 bases; bases outside gene matches: 13. CDR3 length equals 15 residues. Germline lookup yields CDR1 SGDLS and CDR2 YYNGEE. As DNA, the CDR3 is TGTGCCAGCAGCCCCAGCCGGGGTAGGGAGGGCATTCAGTACTTC. Translated, it gives CASSPSRGREGIQYF.

The chain employs TRBV27 and TRBJ1-5; 8 bases align to TRBD1. Germline CDR1 is MNHEY and CDR2 is SMNVEV (reference sequence). CDR3 size: 18 residues. V lost 5 bases, J lost 0 bases, and 12 bases stayed unmatched. The CDR3 DNA reads TGTGCCAGCAGTCCTCGGGGGACAGGCTTATATAGCAATCAGCCCCAGCATTTT. Its protein is CASSPRGTGLYSNQPQHF.

This rearrangement joins TRBV19 to TRBJ1-2; 11 bases are a match to TRBD1. CDR3 length equals 11 residues. Germline trimming cut 5 bases from V and 14 bases from J; bases unmatched to any gene: 4. Looked up from germline, CDR1 is LNHDA and CDR2 is SQIVND (reference sequence). This CDR3 reads CASSSGQGGTF. In nucleotides, the CDR3 is TGTGCCAGTAGTTCGGGACAGGGGGGGACCTTC.

The chain couples TRBV4-3 to TRBJ2-2, with 10 nucleotides matching TRBD2. CDR1 LGHNA and CDR2 YSLEER come from the germline V gene. V was clipped by 4 bases and J by 4 bases; unmatched bases: 12. The CDR3 is 18 residues long. The CDR3 loop is CASSLLGGAGGRTGELFF. The CDR3 DNA follows: TGCGCCAGCAGCCTCCTAGGAGGAGCGGGAGGGCGCACCGGGGAGCTGTTTTTT.

The rearrangement uses TRBV29-1 and TRBJ1-1, with TRBD1 as a possible D gene (6 bases). The germline V and J ends were trimmed by 2 bases and 3 bases, with 16 bases remaining between them. This CDR3 has 15 amino acids. Germline V lookup: CDR1 SQVTM, CDR2 ANQGSEA. The CDR3 loop is CSVESFGGSDTEAFF. Written as DNA, the CDR3 is TGCAGCGTTGAATCCTTTGGGGGCTCGGACACTGAAGCTTTCTTT.

V and J are TRBV5-1 and TRBJ1-2; D gene ambiguous. This CDR3 has 13 amino acids. In germline, CDR1 is SGHRS, CDR2 YFSETQ. The V end lost 0 bases, the J end lost 2 bases, and 5 bases lay between the germline ends. Written as DNA, the CDR3 is TGCGCCAGCAGCTTGGGAACAAACTATGGCTACACCTTC. Translating gives CASSLGTNYGYTF.